A single sample is the source of the 9 T cell receptor beta chains below, sequenced in a study of T cells in Graves' hyperthyroidism and ophthalmopathy (dated by TCRdb to between 2018 and 2021). Libraries came from multiplex PCR. Sequencing instrument: Illumina HiSeq 2000. TCR beta CDR3 regions were amplified from RNA transcripts. A first-round RT-PCR of the TCR CDR3 used the HTBI primer set with the Qiagen OneStep RT-PCR kit. The raw public data were reprocessed by TCRdb itself: fastp quality trimming at Q25, MiXCR clonotype calling, in-frame beta chains only. Each entry merges the rows of one CDR3 protein and shows their most common DNA and genes. Here the sample has 450,000 to 650,000 distinct CDR3 sequences; 12% to 15% occur a single time. The leading ten clones occupy 6.5% to 9% of the sample. The sequenced sample consisted of blood. All receptors come from a woman aged 18-29 years with Graves' ophthalmopathy.

This clonotype was detected ten times or more. V gene TRBV6-5 combines with J gene TRBJ2-1; the D gene is possibly TRBD1 (5 bases). CDR3 length equals 15 residues. Per germline, CDR1 MNHEY and CDR2 SVGAGI. Trimming removed 2 bases at V and 2 bases at J, with 10 bases between. This CDR3 reads CASSYRGGTYNEQFF. CDR3 coding DNA: TGTGCCAGCAGTTACAGGGGCGGCACCTACAATGAGCAGTTCTTC.

At least ten counts were recorded for this clonotype. The junction differs from germline at one of its ends, possibly a read error. V gene TRBV24-1 combines with J gene TRBJ2-5, with D perhaps TRBD1 (6 bases). The germline gives CDR1 KGHDR, CDR2 SFDVKD. This CDR3 region has 16 residues. The CDR3 reads CATGDASQTGKETQYF. The CDR3 nucleotides are TGTGCCACCGGTGATGCGTCACAGACAGGAAAAGAGACCCAGTACTTC.

This clonotype was observed many times. This sequence joins TRBV28 and TRBJ2-1; 9 nucleotides agree with TRBD2. The V and J ends lost 2 bases and 8 bases, in that order; junction bases with no gene match: 4. The CDR3 sequence is 14 residues long. Germline CDR1 is MDHEN and CDR2 is SYDVKM. Here the CDR3 reads CASSLVGTSHEQFF. The CDR3 DNA reads as TGTGCCAGCAGTTTAGTTGGGACTAGCCATGAGCAGTTCTTC.

In its sample, this clonotype was seen many times. This chain joins TRBV20-1 and TRBJ2-7; the D gene is possibly TRBD2 (6 bases). In germline, CDR1 is DFQATT, CDR2 SNEGSKA (reference sequence). Deletions cut 6 bases from V and 0 bases from J, with 15 bases between. The CDR3 covers 14 residues. The CDR3 nucleotides are TGCAGTGCAGGGAAGCGGGTTCACTCCTACGAGCAGTACTTC. This encodes CSAGKRVHSYEQYF.

The chain employs TRBV11-1 and TRBJ1-2; maybe TRBD1 (6 bases). Trimming left V 2 bases short and J 5 bases short, with 15 bases between. The CDR3 runs 15 residues. Germline CDR1 and CDR2: SGHAT and FQDESV (reference sequence). CDR3 in amino acids: CASSLSGVGFYGYTF. As DNA, the CDR3 is TGTGCCAGCAGCTTATCAGGGGTGGGGTTTTATGGCTACACCTTC.

V and J are TRBV19 and TRBJ1-5, with D perhaps TRBD1 (5 bases). The V gene lost 3 bases and the J gene lost 3 bases, with 18 bases spanning the gap. The CDR3 has 17 residues. Per germline, CDR1 LNHDA and CDR2 SQIVND (reference sequence). This CDR3 reads CASSIRGTATTNQPQHF. For the CDR3, the DNA is TGTGCCAGTAGTATTCGGGGGACGGCGACTACCAATCAGCCCCAGCATTTT.

The V call is TRBV4-3, the J call TRBJ2-1; TRBD1 agrees at 8 bases. This CDR3 is built from 18 residues. From germline, CDR1 is LGHNA and CDR2 YSLEER. The ends lost 1 base at V and 4 bases at J; junction bases unmatched: 12. Written as DNA, the CDR3 is TGCGCCAGCAGCCAAGTAACACAGGGGGTGGGGTCATACAATGAGCAGTTCTTC. Translating gives CASSQVTQGVGSYNEQFF.

This clonotype has a count of ten or more. The CDR3 DNA sequence: TGTGCCAGCAGCCCAAGACTAGCGGGAGCCGCGAACACCGGGGAGCTGTTTTTT. It is translated as CASSPRLAGAANTGELFF. This chain uses TRBV7-2 with TRBJ2-2; TRBD2 aligns across 12 bases. Unmatched junction bases numbered 7, after V lost 5 bases and J lost 0 bases. Germline V gives CDR1 SGHTA, CDR2 FQGNSA. This CDR3 comprises 18 residues. The complete variable domain, with remaining parts taken from reference TRBV7-2 and TRBJ2-2, reads GAGVSQSPSNKVTEKGKDVELRCDPISGHTALYWYRQSLGQGLEFLIYFQGNSAPDKSGLPSDRFSAERTGGSVSTLTIQRTQQEDSAVYLCASSPRLAGAANTGELFFGEGSRLTVL.

Many counts were recorded for this clonotype. The CDR3 loop is CASSFRLAGVVNEQFF. The CDR3 DNA is TGTGCCAGCAGCTTTCGGCTAGCGGGGGTAGTGAATGAGCAGTTCTTC. The chain uses TRBV11-1 and TRBJ2-1; 10 bases line up with TRBD2. The germline CDR1 and CDR2 sequences are SGHAT and FQDESV (reference sequence). Trimming cost V 3 bases and J 7 bases; bases outside gene matches: 9. The length of the CDR3 is 16 residues.